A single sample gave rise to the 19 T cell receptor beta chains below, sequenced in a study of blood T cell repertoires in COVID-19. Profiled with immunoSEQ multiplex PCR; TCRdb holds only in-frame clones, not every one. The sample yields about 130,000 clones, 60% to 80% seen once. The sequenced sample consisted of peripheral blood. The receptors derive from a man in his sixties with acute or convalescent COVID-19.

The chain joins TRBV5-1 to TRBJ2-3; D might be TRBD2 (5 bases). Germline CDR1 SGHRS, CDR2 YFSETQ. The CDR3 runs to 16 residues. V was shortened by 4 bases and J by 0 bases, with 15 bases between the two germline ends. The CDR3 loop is CASSLSGIGSTDTQYF. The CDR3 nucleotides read TGCGCCAGCAGCCTCAGCGGCATAGGTAGCACAGATACGCAGTATTTT.

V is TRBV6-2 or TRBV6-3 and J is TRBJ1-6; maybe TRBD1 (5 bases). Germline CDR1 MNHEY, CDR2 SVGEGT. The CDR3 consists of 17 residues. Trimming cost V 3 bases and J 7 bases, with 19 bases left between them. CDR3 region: CASSYGGLTTNNSPLHF. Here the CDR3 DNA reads TGTGCCAGCAGTTATGGGGGACTGACTACAAACAATTCACCCCTCCACTTT.

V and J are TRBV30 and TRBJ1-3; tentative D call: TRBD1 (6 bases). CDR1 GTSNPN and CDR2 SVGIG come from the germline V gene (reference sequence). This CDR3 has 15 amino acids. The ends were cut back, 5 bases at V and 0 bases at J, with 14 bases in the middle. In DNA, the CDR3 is TGTGCCTGGTCCAGGGGAGACAGCTCTGGAAACACCATATATTTT. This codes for CAWSRGDSSGNTIYF.

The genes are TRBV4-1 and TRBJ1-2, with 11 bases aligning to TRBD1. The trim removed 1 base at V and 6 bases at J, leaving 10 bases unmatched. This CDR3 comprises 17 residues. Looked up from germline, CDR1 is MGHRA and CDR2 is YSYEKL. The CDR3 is CASSQGSLGQGANGYTF. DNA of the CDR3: TGCGCCAGCAGCCAAGGGAGTTTAGGACAGGGGGCCAATGGCTACACCTTC.

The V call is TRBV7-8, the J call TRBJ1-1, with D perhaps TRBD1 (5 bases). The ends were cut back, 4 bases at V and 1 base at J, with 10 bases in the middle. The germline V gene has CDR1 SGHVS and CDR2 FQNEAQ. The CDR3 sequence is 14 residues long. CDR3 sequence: CASSSGLQNTEAFF. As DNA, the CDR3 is TGTGCCAGCAGCTCGGGACTACAGAACACTGAAGCTTTCTTT.

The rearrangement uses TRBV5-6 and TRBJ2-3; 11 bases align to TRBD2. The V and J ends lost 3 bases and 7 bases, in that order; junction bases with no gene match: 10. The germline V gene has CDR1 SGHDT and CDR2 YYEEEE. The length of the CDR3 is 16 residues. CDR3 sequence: CASSSISGGVSNTQYF. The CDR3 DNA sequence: TGTGCCAGCAGCTCAATTAGCGGGGGGGTTAGTAATACGCAGTATTTT.

CDR3 nucleotide sequence: TGTGCCAGCAGTGAAGCTGGACTGATTAATCAGCCCCAGCATTTT. As protein: CASSEAGLINQPQHF. The J gene is TRBJ1-5, the V gene TRBV6-1; D is ambiguous. The CDR3 has 15 residues. V was pared by 0 bases and J by 4 bases, with 10 bases between. Per germline, CDR1 MNHNS and CDR2 SASEGT.

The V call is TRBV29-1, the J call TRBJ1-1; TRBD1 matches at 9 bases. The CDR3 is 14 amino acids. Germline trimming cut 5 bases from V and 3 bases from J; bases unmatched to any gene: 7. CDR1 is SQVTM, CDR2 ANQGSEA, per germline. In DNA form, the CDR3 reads TGCAGCGTTCCTACAGGGGGCAGGGACACTGAAGCTTTCTTT. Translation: CSVPTGGRDTEAFF.

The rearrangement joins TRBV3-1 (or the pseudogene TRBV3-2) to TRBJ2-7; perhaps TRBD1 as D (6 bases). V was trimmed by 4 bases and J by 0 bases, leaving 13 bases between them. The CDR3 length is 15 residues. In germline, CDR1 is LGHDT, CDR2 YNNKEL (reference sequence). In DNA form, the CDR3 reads TGTGCCAGCAGCCGGATAGGACAGTCCTCCTACGAGCAGTACTTC. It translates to CASSRIGQSSYEQYF.

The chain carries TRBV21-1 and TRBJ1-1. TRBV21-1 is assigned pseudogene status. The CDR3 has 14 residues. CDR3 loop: CASSGAAMNTEAFF. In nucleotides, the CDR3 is TGTGCCAGCAGCGGCGCAGCGATGAACACTGAAGCTTTCTTT.

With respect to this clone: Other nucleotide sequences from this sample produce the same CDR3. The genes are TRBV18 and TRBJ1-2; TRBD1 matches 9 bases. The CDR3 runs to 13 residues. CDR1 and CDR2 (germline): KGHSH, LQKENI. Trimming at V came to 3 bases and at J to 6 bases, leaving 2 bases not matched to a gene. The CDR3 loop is CASSPGQGNGYTF. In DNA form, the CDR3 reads TGTGCCAGCTCACCCGGACAGGGGAATGGCTACACCTTC.

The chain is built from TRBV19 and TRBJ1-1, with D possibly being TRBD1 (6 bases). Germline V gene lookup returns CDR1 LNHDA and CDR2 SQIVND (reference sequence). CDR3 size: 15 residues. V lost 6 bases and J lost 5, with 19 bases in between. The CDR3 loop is CASSTPGTLRTEAFF. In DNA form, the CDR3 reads TGTGCCAGTAGCACTCCCGGGACATTGCGGACTGAAGCTTTCTTT.

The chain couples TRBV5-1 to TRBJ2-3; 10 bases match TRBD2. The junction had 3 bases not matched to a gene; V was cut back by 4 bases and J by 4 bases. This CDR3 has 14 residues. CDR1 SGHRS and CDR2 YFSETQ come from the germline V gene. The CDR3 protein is CASSASGRSDTQYF. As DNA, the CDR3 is TGCGCCAGCAGCGCTAGCGGGAGATCAGATACGCAGTATTTT.

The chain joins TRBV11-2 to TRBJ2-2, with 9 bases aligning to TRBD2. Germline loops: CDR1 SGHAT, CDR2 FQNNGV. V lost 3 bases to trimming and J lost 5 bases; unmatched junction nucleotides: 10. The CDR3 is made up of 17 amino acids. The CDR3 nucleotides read TGTGCCAGCAGCTTTCGGGGGGGCCTAGCGGGAACCGGGGAGCTGTTTTTT. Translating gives CASSFRGGLAGTGELFF.

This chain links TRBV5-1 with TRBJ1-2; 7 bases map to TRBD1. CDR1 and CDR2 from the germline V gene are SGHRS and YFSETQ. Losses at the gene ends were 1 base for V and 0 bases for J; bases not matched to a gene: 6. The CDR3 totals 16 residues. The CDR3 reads CASSLSPGTANYGYTF. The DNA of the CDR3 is TGCGCCAGCAGCTTGTCTCCAGGGACAGCTAACTATGGCTACACCTTC.

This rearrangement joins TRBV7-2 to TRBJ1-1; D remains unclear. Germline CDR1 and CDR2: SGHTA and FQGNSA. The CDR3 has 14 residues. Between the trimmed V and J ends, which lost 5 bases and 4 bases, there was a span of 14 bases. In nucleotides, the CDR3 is TGTGCCAGCAGCGCACAGTCGACGATCACTGAAGCTTTCTTT. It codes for CASSAQSTITEAFF.

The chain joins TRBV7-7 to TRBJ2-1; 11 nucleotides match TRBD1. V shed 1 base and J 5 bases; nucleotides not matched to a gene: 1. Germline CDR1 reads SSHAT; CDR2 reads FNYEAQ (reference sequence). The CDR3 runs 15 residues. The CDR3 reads CASSLGGQGDNEQFF. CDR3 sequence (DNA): TGTGCCAGCAGCTTAGGGGGACAGGGGGACAATGAGCAGTTCTTC.

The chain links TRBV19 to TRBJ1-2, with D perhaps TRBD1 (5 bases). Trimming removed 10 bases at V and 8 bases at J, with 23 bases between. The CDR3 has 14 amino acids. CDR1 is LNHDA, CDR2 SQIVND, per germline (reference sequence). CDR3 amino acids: CATKEGPIVGGYTF. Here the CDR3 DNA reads TGTGCCACCAAGGAGGGACCTATTGTGGGGGGCTACACCTTC.

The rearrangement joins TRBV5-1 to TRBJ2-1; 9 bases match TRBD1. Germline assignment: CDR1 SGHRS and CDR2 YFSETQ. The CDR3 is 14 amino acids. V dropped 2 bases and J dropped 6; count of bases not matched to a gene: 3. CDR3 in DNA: TGCGCCAGCAGCTTACAGGGGGCTATCAATGAGCAGTTCTTC. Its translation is CASSLQGAINEQFF.